What follows are 7 T cell receptor beta chains derived from one specimen sequenced in a study of cytomegalovirus exposure and HLA in healthy donors (dated 2017 in TCRdb). Library creation used the immunoSEQ multiplex PCR assay. The multiplex PCR relied on a mix of 60 forward primers for TCR Vbeta segments and 13 reverse primers for TCR Jbeta segments. Held by TCRdb, this immuneACCESS table contains in-frame sequences only and omits some clones. Under half of the omission traces to an unresolved V gene where checked; the cause of the rest is unknown. The sample table shows approximately 150,000 clones, and 65% to 70% are seen once. More than 9% of the sample is held by the ten biggest clonotypes. The source material was PBMCs. The receptor set was obtained from a man aged 25 to 40 in good health and CMV-seropositive.

The chain carries TRBV27 and TRBJ2-5; perhaps TRBD2 as D (5 bases). The CDR3 consists of 15 residues. Trimming stripped 4 bases from V and 3 bases from J, with 15 bases between. Germline V gene lookup returns CDR1 MNHEY and CDR2 SMNVEV (reference sequence). CDR3 sequence reads: CASSYASSQKETQYF. Here the CDR3 DNA reads TGTGCCAGCAGTTACGCTAGCAGCCAAAAAGAGACCCAGTACTTC.

This chain links TRBV11-2 with TRBJ2-7, with D maybe TRBD1 (5 bases). Trimming cost V 5 bases and J 2 bases, with 16 bases left between them. The V gene's germline CDR1 is SGHAT and CDR2 FQNNGV. The CDR3 spans 15 residues. As DNA, the CDR3 is TGTGCCAGCAGCGCGGACAAATCAATAGCCTACGAGCAGTACTTC. Residues: CASSADKSIAYEQYF. Variable domain in full (rest from reference TRBV11-2 and TRBJ2-7): EAGVAQSPRYKIIEKRQSVAFWCNPISGHATLYWYQQILGQGPKLLIQFQNNGVVDDSQLPKDRFSAERLKGVDSTLKIQPAKLEDSAVYLCASSADKSIAYEQYFGPGTRLTVT.

The rearrangement joins TRBV27 to TRBJ2-7, with 11 bases lining up with TRBD2. CDR1 MNHEY and CDR2 SMNVEV come from the germline V gene (reference sequence). The CDR3 loop spans 13 amino acids. The trim removed 6 bases at V and 2 bases at J, leaving 0 bases unmatched. The CDR3 DNA follows: TGTGCCAGCAGGACTAGCGGGACCTACGAGCAGTACTTC. As protein: CASRTSGTYEQYF.

This chain joins TRBV18 and TRBJ2-1, with 8 bases matching TRBD2. The CDR3 has 14 amino acids. The V segment lost 6 bases and the J segment 2 bases; nucleotides outside the gene matches: 3. In germline, CDR1 is KGHSH, CDR2 LQKENI. The CDR3 bases are TGTGCCAGCTCTAGCGGGGCGACCTACAATGAGCAGTTCTTC. It codes for CASSSGATYNEQFF.

This clone has a single count. The V call is TRBV7-8, the J call TRBJ1-1; D perhaps matches TRBD1 (5 bases). Germline lookup yields CDR1 SGHVS and CDR2 FQNEAQ. Trimming pared 4 bases from V and 4 bases from J, leaving 13 bases between. The CDR3 spans 14 residues. CDR3: CASSSVAGGTEAFF. CDR3 nucleotide sequence: TGTGCCAGCAGCTCGGTCGCCGGGGGCACTGAAGCTTTCTTT.

V usage is TRBV5-1 and J usage is TRBJ2-5; possible D gene TRBD1, 6 bases. This CDR3 has 15 residues. V shed 2 bases and J shed 4 bases, with 15 bases lying between them. Germline lookup yields CDR1 SGHRS and CDR2 YFSETQ. The CDR3 reads CASSFQGFIGETQYF. The CDR3 DNA reads as TGCGCCAGCAGCTTCCAGGGGTTTATCGGAGAGACCCAGTACTTC.

The V gene is TRBV5-1, the J gene TRBJ2-2, with TRBD2 identical over 8 bases. Germline assignment: CDR1 SGHRS and CDR2 YFSETQ. The V segment lost 7 bases and the J segment 1 base; nucleotides outside the gene matches: 6. This CDR3 has 15 residues. CDR3: CASLPGGRNTGELFF. CDR3 nucleotides: TGCGCCAGCTTACCGGGGGGGAGGAACACCGGGGAGCTGTTTTTT. Combining the CDR3 with reference TRBV5-1 and TRBJ2-2 gives the whole variable domain KAGVTQTPRYLIKTRGQQVTLSCSPISGHRSVSWYQQTPGQGLQFLFEYFSETQRNKGNFPGRFSGRQFSNSRSEMNVSTLELGDSALYLCASLPGGRNTGELFFGEGSRLTVL.